This T cell receptor beta chain was sequenced during a study of blood T cell repertoires in COVID-19. Study at large: Some COVID-19 samples were acute and others convalescent; all came from the United States, Italy and Spain.

Participants spanned ages roughly 18 to 95 years and resided in about 24 US areas. Symptom resolution, clearance, or two negative PCRs marked the recovered donors of Cohort 3. Original methodology: Amplified reference gene primers provided the basis for estimating nucleated cell counts. Sequencing was performed with immunoSEQ multiplex PCR; in TCRdb, only in-frame clones are kept and a portion is missing. The V and J calls and clone size were taken over from that table, and D and trimming were inferred from the DNA. The sample carries about 350,000 clones, roughly 87% recorded once. The CDR3 consists of 17 residues. Germline loops: CDR1 GTSNPN, CDR2 SVGIG (reference sequence). Trimming shortened V by 0 bases and J by 1 base, and 16 bases separated the two germline ends.

Source material: PBMCs or T cells enriched from blood (not recorded which). The chain couples TRBV30 to TRBJ1-5; tentatively, D is TRBD1 (5 bases). The clonotype was recovered from a woman aged 30 to 39 who had recovered from COVID-19. The CDR3 reads CAWSVWSGHGSNQPQHF. The CDR3 DNA reads TGTGCCTGGAGTGTCTGGTCAGGGCATGGGAGCAATCAGCCCCAGCATTTT.